This T cell receptor beta chain originates from a study of prognosis after radiotherapy for stage I lung cancer (dated by TCRdb to the early 2020s). Regarding the study in general: Between early 2018 and January 2019, around 20 patients with stage I NSCLC were enrolled in Nanjing, China. Four of the 19 patients developed distant metastases after SBRT, at a median of roughly seven months; the other 15 showed no significant progression. The study sequenced roughly 40 blood samples from some 20 patients, one before and one after SBRT per patient. SBRT was not combined with any concurrent therapy in any patient. The study profiled peripheral blood TCR beta repertoires from stage I NSCLC patients before and after stereotactic body radiotherapy and related them to distant failure. Every patient was deemed medically inoperable, 12 to 13 because of comorbidities and over five because they refused surgery. Tumor histology was squamous cell carcinoma in more than five patients and adenocarcinoma in about 12. SBRT was given in 3 to 5 fractions with a biologically effective dose of at least 100 Gy, using image-guided IMRT or VMAT. The cohort comprised 13 men and roughly 6 women with a median age of roughly 69 years, ranging from roughly 53 to 85 years. Enrolled patients comprised approximately 14 with newly diagnosed primary stage I lung tumors and several with oligometastatic NSCLC after surgical resection of the primary tumor. The full study reports these points: Post-SBRT Shannon entropy and its change from baseline were lower in patients who developed distant metastases; baseline Shannon entropy was not associated with metastases. Differences in TRBV and TRBJ usage frequencies by metastasis status were reportedly observed in two V genes at baseline and in roughly ten V and two J genes after SBRT. No determination of tumor specificity was made for expanded TCR clones. No adjustment for multiple comparisons was applied to any of the reported P values. After SBRT, the count of unique TCR clones dropped from a median of roughly 9,300 beforehand to several thousand afterward (Wilcoxon paired P=0.011). The study was limited by the small cohort and short follow-up, and independent validation of the study findings is required.

The TCR beta CDR3 region was amplified from genomic DNA by two rounds of multiplex PCR. The first PCR round used primers specific to each TRBV and TRBJ gene, with sequences filed in Chinese patent CN105087789A. Universal primers were used in the second round of PCR. The Roche High Pure PCR Template Preparation Kit was used to extract genomic DNA from frozen PBMCs. The libraries underwent paired-end sequencing with 151 bp reads on an Illumina HiSeq 3000. The published analysis was carried out like this. CutAdapt was used to remove raw reads lacking the multiplex PCR primer sequences. High-quality paired reads were merged into contigs with PEAR. TRB V, D and J gene segments were assigned to each contig with MiXCR by alignment to reference sequences. To remove sequencing errors, CDR3 sequences were clustered according to base quality and sequence similarity. Shannon entropy, normalized by the natural log of the productive TCR sequence number, served as the measure of diversity. Clonality was defined as one minus Shannon entropy divided by the natural log of the number of unique clonotypes. The Youden index of ROC curves was used to select progression-free survival cut-offs for repertoire metrics, and analyses were performed in R 3.5.3. Using fastp at Q25 and MiXCR, TCRdb reprocessed the public reads and kept productive beta chains. Entries are consolidated by CDR3 protein sequence, retaining the most common genes and DNA. The V and J calls were determined by TCRdb, not by the authors. Counted in this sample were about 12,000 distinct CDR3 sequences; roughly 54% of them appeared once. In total, the top ten clones hold 20% to 25% of the sample.

Here V drops 4 bases and J drops 4 bases, and the junction holds 2 bases not matched to any gene. The CDR3 runs 13 amino acids, cysteine and phenylalanine included. The kept DNA is CDR3 alone, 39 bases in frame from the first base. The germline V gene yields SGDLS for CDR1 and YYNGEE for CDR2. This clonotype was recorded a few times. No cognate antigen has been identified for it. The sample holds no much larger clone one base away, and base qualities are not on file. All patients had node-negative disease on CT and PET/CT, and none had a history of other malignancies or prior chemotherapy or radiotherapy. Roughly 6 milliliters of peripheral venous blood were drawn into EDTA tubes at each of two time points. PBMCs were isolated by Ficoll-Paque Plus density-gradient centrifugation. Samples were stored at -80°C immediately after collection until analysis.

Sample: PBMCs, taken before or after stereotactic body radiation therapy (not recorded which). The clonotype originates from a donor aged 50 or older with non-small cell lung cancer. The chain is encoded by TRBV9 joined to TRBJ2-5, and TRBD1 aligns with 9 junction nucleotides. The CDR3 protein: CASSRGQGETQYF. The DNA is as follows: TGTGCCAGCAGCCGGGGACAGGGAGAGACCCAGTACTTC.